This T cell receptor beta chain was sequenced during a study of T cell responses to AZD1222 COVID-19 vaccine. Profiling relied on immunoSEQ multiplex PCR, and the TCRdb table lists in-frame clones only, not all of them. This sample's table reports around 150,000 clones. The V gene's germline CDR1 is SSHAT and CDR2 FNYEAQ (reference sequence). This CDR3 contains 14 residues. V was clipped by 5 bases and J by 0 bases, with 9 bases between them. This chain uses TRBV7-7 with TRBJ2-3, with D uncertain. This clonotype was obtained from an adult in good health. The sample was peripheral blood. CDR3 DNA: TGTGCCAGCAGCCCGTCTTCTAGCACAGATACGCAGTATTTT. Translation gives CASSPSSSTDTQYF.